This is a list of T cell receptor beta chains from one sample in a study of PD-1 and CTLA-4 blockade in melanoma. Sequencing was performed with immunoSEQ multiplex PCR; in TCRdb, only in-frame clones are kept and a portion is missing. The profile shows roughly 30,000 clones, about 89% of them singletons. Sequences were derived from CD8+ T cells from peripheral blood, sampled before anti-PD-1 treatment. The receptors come from a human donor with melanoma. CDR3s include the opening cysteine and the closing phenylalanine or tryptophan. A D gene is named only where the DNA matches it firmly. Clone size is stated in some rows and not others, as once, few, many or a class when expanded.

clone_size	d_call	j_call	v_call	cdr3_aa	cdr3_nt
.	.	TRBJ2-7	TRBV10-3	CAALGDTDYEQYF	TGTGCCGCCTTGGGGGACACCGACTACGAGCAGTACTTC
.	TRBD2	TRBJ2-5	TRBV10-3	CAISEMTSTQETQYF	TGTGCCATCAGTGAGATGACTAGCACCCAAGAGACCCAGTACTTC
.	.	TRBJ2-3	TRBV6-4	CASSDGSTDTQYF	TGTGCCAGCAGTGACGGGAGCACAGATACGCAGTATTTT
.	.	TRBJ1-2	TRBV11-2	CASSLEGALNYGYTF	TGTGCCAGCAGCTTAGAGGGGGCGCTTAACTATGGCTACACCTTC
.	.	TRBJ1-2	TRBV11-2	CASSPEGVAGYTF	TGTGCCAGCAGCCCGGAGGGAGTGGCTGGCTACACCTTC
.	.	TRBJ2-1	TRBV5-1	CASSFLYNEQFF	TGCGCCAGCAGCTTTCTCTACAATGAGCAGTTCTTC
.	TRBD1	TRBJ2-1	TRBV6-1	CASSALGTQGVDEQFF	TGTGCCAGCAGTGCCCTGGGCACCCAGGGGGTGGATGAGCAGTTCTTC
.	.	TRBJ2-7	TRBV7-2	CASSLTSPLGEQYF	TGTGCCAGCAGCTTGACTAGTCCCCTCGGCGAGCAGTACTTC
once	TRBD1	TRBJ1-1	TRBV7-8	CASSIKRTGRGDTEAFF	TGTGCCAGCAGCATAAAAAGGACAGGGCGGGGGGACACTGAAGCTTTCTTT
once	.	TRBJ2-7	TRBV4-1	CASSQEGRGLDEQYF	TGCGCCAGCAGCCAAGAAGGCAGGGGCTTGGACGAGCAGTACTTC
.	.	TRBJ2-1	TRBV27	CASSLRSPRDEQFF	TGTGCCAGCAGTTTGAGGTCACCCAGAGATGAGCAGTTCTTC
.	TRBD1	TRBJ2-1	TRBV19	CASSIWDRGHNEQFF	TGTGCCAGTAGTATCTGGGACAGGGGACACAATGAGCAGTTCTTC
few	.	TRBJ1-2	TRBV27	CASTPTGSDYGYTF	TGTGCCAGCACTCCGACCGGATCGGACTATGGCTACACCTTC
few	.	TRBJ1-1	TRBV5-6	CASSLRGTEAFF	TGTGCCAGCAGCTTGAGGGGCACTGAAGCTTTCTTT
.	.	TRBJ1-2	TRBV10-3	CAISGSLEGNYGYTF	TGTGCCATCAGTGGTTCCCTAGAAGGGAACTATGGCTACACCTTC
.	TRBD1	TRBJ2-7	TRBV25-1	CASSSGQSYEQYF	TGTGCCAGCAGCTCGGGACAGTCCTACGAGCAGTACTTC
.	.	TRBJ1-5	TRBV7-8	CASSPSGGISNQPQHF	TGTGCCAGCAGCCCCTCGGGGGGGATTAGCAATCAGCCCCAGCATTTT
once	TRBD2	TRBJ2-7	TRBV15	CATSPATSGVLSYEQYF	TGTGCCACCTCCCCGGCGACTAGCGGGGTTCTCTCCTACGAGCAGTACTTC
once	.	TRBJ2-7	TRBV4-2	CASSQDGETYEQYF	TGTGCCAGCAGCCAAGATGGGGAAACCTACGAGCAGTACTTC
.	.	TRBJ2-7	TRBV7-2	CASSLVGHGGDEQYF	TGTGCCAGCAGCTTAGTAGGACATGGAGGGGACGAGCAGTACTTC
once	.	TRBJ1-1	TRBV6-5	CASKPNTPNTEAFF	TGTGCCAGCAAGCCTAACACTCCCAACACTGAAGCTTTCTTT
.	TRBD1	TRBJ2-1	TRBV11-2	CASSLWDRVSYNEQFF	TGTGCCAGCAGCTTATGGGACAGGGTATCCTACAATGAGCAGTTCTTC
.	.	TRBJ1-5	TRBV9	CASSVGNQPQHF	TGTGCCAGCAGCGTTGGCAATCAGCCCCAGCATTTT
.	TRBD1	TRBJ1-1	TRBV6-1	CASSATGEDEILNTEAFF	TGTGCCAGCAGTGCTACAGGGGAGGACGAGATTCTGAACACTGAAGCTTTCTTT
.	.	TRBJ2-3	TRBV10-2	CASRTGGPTDTQYF	TGCGCCAGCCGGACCGGGGGGCCAACAGATACGCAGTATTTT
.	.	TRBJ1-1	TRBV28	CASSFRPGNTEAFF	TGTGCCAGCAGTTTCCGGCCCGGAAACACTGAAGCTTTCTTT
.	TRBD2	TRBJ2-6	TRBV27	CASSPTGGDGANVLTF	TGTGCCAGCAGTCCCACCGGGGGGGATGGGGCCAACGTCCTGACTTTC
.	.	TRBJ1-5	TRBV30	CAWSEGVGNQPQHF	TGTGCCTGGAGTGAGGGGGTCGGCAATCAGCCCCAGCATTTT